The 20 T cell receptor beta chains given below trace back to one sample, sequenced in a study of T cells in Graves' hyperthyroidism and ophthalmopathy. Amplified TCR beta CDR3 regions came from RNA transcripts. TCR CDR3 regions were first amplified by RT-PCR with HTBI primers. TCRdb re-called the multiplex PCR reads with MiXCR, one entry per CDR3 protein. In the table there are more than 600,000 distinct CDR3 sequences, approximately 16% of which are singletons. Sequenced input: blood. The origin of the receptors is a man younger than 30 with Graves' hyperthyroidism.

This clonotype has at least ten counts. The chain combines TRBV6-2 or TRBV6-3 with TRBJ2-5; tentatively, D is TRBD2 (5 bases). The CDR3 runs 13 residues. Per germline, CDR1 MNHEY and CDR2 SVGEGT. V lost 8 bases, J lost 0 bases, and 10 bases lay in between. The CDR3 DNA sequence: TGTGCCAGCGTGGGGAGCCACCAAGAGACCCAGTACTTC. It codes for CASVGSHQETQYF.

Of note for this clonotype: Germline and junction disagree at one end, which may indicate a read error. This chain joins TRBV7-6 and TRBJ2-1; D gene ambiguous. The CDR3 length is 15 residues. Germline loops: CDR1 SGHVS, CDR2 FNYEAQ. The CDR3 DNA is TGCGCCAGCAGCCAAGAACGGGTAACGTACAATGAGCAGTTCTTC. Encoded protein: CASSQERVTYNEQFF.

J is TRBJ2-7 and V is TRBV24-1; perhaps TRBD2 as D (5 bases). This CDR3 is 15 amino acids long. The V gene's germline CDR1 is KGHDR and CDR2 SFDVKD. Deletions cut 2 bases from V and 8 bases from J, with 18 bases between. The DNA for the CDR3 is TGTGCCACCAGTGATTCAGGCGCACGGGATATCCAGCAGTACTTC. Protein product: CATSDSGARDIQQYF.

This clonotype was seen ten or more times. The rearrangement joins TRBV18 to TRBJ1-1, with D possibly TRBD1 on 6 matching bases. CDR1 KGHSH and CDR2 LQKENI come from the germline V gene. There are 15 residues in the CDR3. Trimming left V 3 bases short and J 3 bases short, with 14 bases between. The CDR3 DNA reads TGTGCCAGCTCACCGGCGGGACAATCCTACACTGAAGCTTTCTTT. This sequence encodes CASSPAGQSYTEAFF.

This chain uses TRBV18 with TRBJ1-5; D uncertain. Germline values: CDR1 KGHSH, CDR2 LQKENI. Trimming removed 3 bases at V and 5 bases at J, with 14 bases between. The CDR3 loop spans 15 amino acids. The chain's CDR3 is CASSPRRARDQPQHF. The CDR3 DNA follows: TGTGCCAGCTCACCTCGGAGAGCGAGAGATCAGCCCCAGCATTTT.

This clonotype came up a few times. This chain joins TRBV3-1 and TRBJ2-1; the D call may be TRBD1 or TRBD2 (5 bases each). V shed 4 bases and J shed 9 bases, with 19 bases lying between them. This CDR3 has 15 amino acids. Germline-derived CDR1 and CDR2 are LGHDT and YNNKEL (reference sequence). Here the CDR3 reads CASSRGTLVGREQFF. For the CDR3, the DNA is TGTGCCAGCAGCCGTGGGACCCTGGTTGGGCGTGAGCAGTTCTTC.

The chain recombines TRBV6-2 or TRBV6-3 with TRBJ1-5; D call uncertain. The V end lost 6 bases, the J end lost 5 bases, and 17 bases lay between the germline ends. From germline, CDR1 is MNHEY and CDR2 SVGEGT. The CDR3 loop spans 15 amino acids. CDR3 loop: CASRRMVGWDQPQHF. Here the CDR3 DNA reads TGTGCCAGCAGACGGATGGTGGGGTGGGATCAGCCCCAGCATTTT.

The chain employs TRBV2 and TRBJ1-1; 7 bases line up with TRBD1. Germline V lookup: CDR1 SNHLY, CDR2 FYNNEI. The V gene end was trimmed by 4 bases and the J gene end by 4 bases; junction bases not matched to a gene: 12. This CDR3 has 16 amino acids. The CDR3 DNA sequence: TGTGCCAGCAGTGCAGAGGGGGCGAGTGTTGGCACTGAAGCTTTCTTT. This gives the protein CASSAEGASVGTEAFF.

The rearrangement joins TRBV7-2 to TRBJ2-5; 8 nucleotides align to TRBD2. This CDR3 has 14 amino acids. Germline CDR1 is SGHTA and CDR2 is FQGNSA. The V and J ends lost 7 bases and 5 bases, in that order; junction bases with no gene match: 9. The DNA for the CDR3 is TGTGCCAGCATCCCCCCCGGGGGGGTGGAGACCCAGTACTTC. It encodes CASIPPGGVETQYF.

There are a few counts of this clonotype. V and J are TRBV2 and TRBJ1-1; D ambiguous. The V gene's germline CDR1 is SNHLY and CDR2 FYNNEI. V was trimmed by 7 bases and J by 4 bases, leaving 10 bases between them. The CDR3 extends over 12 amino acids. CDR3 nucleotides: TGTGCCAGCAAAGATGAGTCCACTGAAGCTTTCTTT. Its translation is CASKDESTEAFF.

This chain uses TRBV20-1 with TRBJ2-7; 8 nucleotides align to TRBD1. The CDR3 runs to 16 residues. Germline values: CDR1 DFQATT, CDR2 SNEGSKA (reference sequence). The V and J ends lost 0 bases and 3 bases, in that order; junction bases with no gene match: 10. CDR3 residues: CSARDLDRAGNYEQYF. CDR3 DNA sequence: TGCAGTGCTAGAGACCTGGACAGGGCGGGGAACTACGAGCAGTACTTC.

The gene calls are TRBV6-2 or TRBV6-3 and TRBJ1-1; D uncertain. The CDR3 sequence is 12 residues long. Germline V CDR1 and CDR2: MNHEY, SVGEGT. V was pared by 9 bases and J by 7 bases, with 15 bases between. Here the CDR3 reads CASMTVTGEAFF. The CDR3 DNA reads as TGTGCCAGTATGACGGTGACCGGTGAAGCTTTCTTT.

This clonotype was counted between two and nine times. With a much larger clone just one base away, this may be a read error. The gene calls are TRBV7-3 and TRBJ2-3; 8 nucleotides align to TRBD1. Germline loops: CDR1 SGHTA, CDR2 FQGTGA. With 4 bases clipped from V and 3 bases from J, the junction kept 3 bases outside the gene matches. This CDR3 region has 14 residues. DNA of the CDR3: TGTGCCAGCAGCTCAGGGGGCTGGACAGATACGCAGTATTTT. Translating it yields CASSSGGWTDTQYF.

This clonotype was seen repeatedly, ten times or more. This chain connects TRBV20-1 to TRBJ2-3, with a tentative D call TRBD2 (5 bases). CDR3 length equals 16 residues. V was shortened by 0 bases and J by 2 bases, with 15 bases between the two germline ends. Per germline, CDR1 DFQATT and CDR2 SNEGSKA (reference sequence). The CDR3 sequence: CSAREERTFFTDTQYF. The CDR3 DNA follows: TGCAGTGCTAGAGAGGAAAGGACTTTTTTCACAGATACGCAGTATTTT.

The chain uses TRBV29-1 and TRBJ1-2; the D gene is possibly TRBD1 (6 bases). Trimming took 6 bases from V and 4 from J, leaving 12 bases between them. The CDR3 has 12 residues. Germline V lookup: CDR1 SQVTM, CDR2 ANQGSEA. The CDR3, as DNA: TGCAGCGTCTACAGGGAAGGCTATGGCTACACCTTC. Amino acid sequence: CSVYREGYGYTF.

The sample holds a few counts of this clonotype. The CDR3 protein is CASSYSGAEQIFGELFF. The DNA for the CDR3 is TGTGCCAGCAGTTACTCGGGGGCCGAGCAGATATTCGGGGAGCTGTTTTTT. The chain links TRBV6-2 or TRBV6-3 to TRBJ2-2, with a tentative D call TRBD1 (6 bases). This CDR3 contains 17 residues. CDR1 and CDR2 (germline): MNHEY, SVGEGT. V dropped 0 bases and J dropped 7 bases, with 18 bases sitting between them.

This clonotype was observed a few times. This rearrangement joins TRBV7-9 to TRBJ1-2; D is unclear. The CDR3 is made up of 15 amino acids. Germline V CDR1 and CDR2: SEHNR, FQNEAQ (reference sequence). V lost 1 base, J lost 5 bases, and 14 bases lay in between. The CDR3 DNA reads TGTGCCAGCAGCTTAGTGGCGGGCTCTAGGTATGGCTACACCTTC. It is translated as CASSLVAGSRYGYTF. The full variable domain, with the rest looked up from reference TRBV7-9 and TRBJ1-2, is DTGVSQNPRHKITKRGQNVTFRCDPISEHNRLYWYRQTLGQGPEFLTYFQNEAQLEKSRLLSDRFSAERPKGSFSTLEIQRTEQGDSAMYLCASSLVAGSRYGYTFGSGTRLTVV.

This clonotype was detected many times. The rearrangement uses TRBV2 and TRBJ1-2; 7 bases match TRBD1. CDR1 SNHLY and CDR2 FYNNEI come from the germline V gene. The CDR3 extends over 13 amino acids. J lost 4 bases, V lost 8 bases, and 7 bases had no gene match. The CDR3, as DNA: TGTGCCAGCGTACCAGGGGGACTCTATGGCTACACCTTC. Translated: CASVPGGLYGYTF.

The chain combines TRBV7-9 with TRBJ2-2, with 7 bases aligning to TRBD1. Trimming cost V 4 bases and J 3 bases; bases outside gene matches: 5. Germline values: CDR1 SEHNR, CDR2 FQNEAQ (reference sequence). This CDR3 comprises 15 residues. As DNA, the CDR3 is TGTGCCAGCAGCTCCTTAGACAGGGACACCGGGGAGCTGTTTTTT. Translating gives CASSSLDRDTGELFF.

At least ten counts were recorded for this clonotype. The rearrangement joins TRBV6-1 to TRBJ2-1; TRBD2 matches at 8 bases. The trim removed 6 bases at V and 8 bases at J, leaving 9 bases unmatched. Germline-derived CDR1 and CDR2 are MNHNS and SASEGT. This CDR3 contains 14 residues. The CDR3 coding sequence is TGTGCCAGCAGCTTCGGGAGGGCCAGGGATGAGCAGTTCTTC. Protein product: CASSFGRARDEQFF.